This is a list of T cell receptor beta chains from one sample in a study of CD8 T cells in ankylosing spondylitis. TCRdb recomputed calls from the 5' RACE reads with MiXCR, one row per CDR3 protein. The table lists under 300,000 distinct CDR3 sequences, roughly a tenth of them singletons. Sequences were obtained from blood, either unsorted or a sorted T cell fraction (not recorded which). The source of these receptors is a male donor with ankylosing spondylitis or in good health (not recorded which). Each CDR3 is given with its conserved first and last residue. D genes are given only for firm matches. Where a row states a size, it is once, few, many or the class of an expanded clone; other rows omit it.

clone size	V gene	J gene	D gene	CDR3 protein	CDR3 DNA
few	TRBV12-3/TRBV12-4	TRBJ2-4	.	CASSFGTQAKNIQYF	TGTGCCAGCTCCTTTGGGACCCAAGCCAAAAACATTCAGTACTTC
many	TRBV7-8	TRBJ2-3	.	CASSPRAASTDTQYF	TGTGCCAGCAGCCCCAGAGCGGCTAGCACAGATACGCAGTATTTT
many	TRBV28	TRBJ1-1	.	CASSLSPDYTEAFF	TGTGCCAGCAGTTTATCGCCAGACTACACTGAAGCTTTCTTT
many	TRBV20-1	TRBJ2-7	.	CSARSPFSYEQYF	TGCAGTGCTAGAAGCCCCTTCTCCTACGAGCAGTACTTC
few	TRBV6-5	TRBJ2-5	.	CASLGAQETQYF	TGTGCCAGCCTCGGAGCACAAGAGACCCAGTACTTC
many	TRBV15	TRBJ1-6	.	CATSSRTSSNSPLHF	TGTGCCACCAGCAGTAGGACGTCTTCTAATTCACCCCTCCACTTT
.	TRBV4-2	TRBJ2-7	TRBD2	CASSQDRTTSGGKSYEQYF	TGTGCCAGCAGCCAAGATAGGACGACTAGCGGGGGAAAGTCCTACGAGCAGTACTTC
few	TRBV29-1	TRBJ1-5	.	CSVGDGGGQPQHF	TGCAGCGTTGGGGACGGGGGCGGTCAGCCCCAGCATTTT
many	TRBV4-2	TRBJ2-1	.	CASSPGTPLGNEQFF	TGTGCCAGCAGCCCGGGGACTCCCTTGGGGAATGAGCAGTTCTTC
many	TRBV18	TRBJ1-2	.	CASSPPNDGNYGYTF	TGTGCCAGCTCACCACCTAATGACGGGAACTATGGCTACACCTTC
many	TRBV3-1	TRBJ2-3	TRBD2	CASSQGTSGVTQYF	TGTGCCAGCAGCCAAGGGACTAGCGGAGTTACGCAGTATTTT
.	TRBV20-1	TRBJ1-5	.	CSARGPRGQPQHF	TGCAGTGCTAGGGGGCCCAGGGGTCAGCCCCAGCATTTT
once	TRBV12-3/TRBV12-4	TRBJ2-5	TRBD2	CASSSGTSGVETKYF	TGTGCCAGCAGCTCTGGGACTAGCGGGGTGGAGACCAAGTACTTC
few	TRBV20-1	TRBJ2-1	TRBD2	CSASPVGLPYNEQFF	TGCAGTGCTAGCCCCGTGGGACTACCCTACAATGAGCAGTTCTTC
few	TRBV27	TRBJ1-5	.	CASSKKSGSLGQPQHF	TGTGCCAGCAGCAAAAAATCCGGGAGCCTCGGTCAGCCCCAGCATTTT
many	TRBV28	TRBJ2-2	TRBD2	CASSPGAGGYTGELFF	TGTGCCAGCAGTCCTGGGGCGGGAGGTTACACCGGGGAGCTGTTTTTT
few	TRBV7-6	TRBJ2-7	.	CASSPRPGDGYEQYF	TGTGCCAGCAGCCCCCGCCCAGGGGACGGTTACGAGCAGTACTTC
many	TRBV5-1	TRBJ2-1	.	CASSTDYAYNEQFF	TGCGCCAGCAGCACGGACTATGCCTACAATGAGCAGTTCTTC
.	TRBV27	TRBJ2-1	.	CASSIGTQVVNEQFF	TGTGCCAGCAGTATCGGGACTCAGGTTGTCAATGAGCAGTTCTTC
many	TRBV5-1	TRBJ2-3	.	CASSSIWGSSTDTQYF	TGCGCCAGCAGCTCAATCTGGGGCTCTTCCACAGATACGCAGTATTTT
many	TRBV12-3/TRBV12-4	TRBJ1-2	TRBD1	CASSPRTGEYYGYTF	TGTGCCAGCAGTCCGAGGACAGGGGAGTACTATGGCTACACCTTC
few	TRBV10-3	TRBJ2-1	TRBD2	CAIAGTSGSSYNEQFF	TGTGCCATCGCTGGAACTAGCGGGAGCTCCTACAATGAGCAGTTCTTC
few	TRBV19	TRBJ1-5	.	CASSALDVSNQPQHF	TGTGCCAGTAGTGCTTTGGATGTTAGCAATCAGCCCCAGCATTTT
many	TRBV12-3/TRBV12-4	TRBJ1-2	.	CASTASERHYGYTF	TGTGCCAGCACGGCGTCAGAACGTCACTATGGCTACACCTTC
many	TRBV4-1	TRBJ1-1	.	CASSQDRTLNTEAFF	TGCGCCAGCAGCCAAGATAGGACGTTGAACACTGAAGCTTTCTTT
many	TRBV29-1	TRBJ1-1	TRBD1	CSSGQGERGEAFF	TGCAGCTCCGGACAGGGAGAGCGCGGGGAAGCTTTCTTT
.	TRBV19	TRBJ1-5	.	CASSFIGVGQPQHF	TGTGCCAGTAGTTTTATCGGGGTAGGACAGCCCCAGCATTTT
many	TRBV5-6	TRBJ2-3	TRBD1	CASSRGTEIPPRTDTQYF	TGTGCCAGCAGCCGAGGGACAGAGATACCACCGCGCACAGATACGCAGTATTTT
.	TRBV6-6	TRBJ1-1	.	CASSNSPYTEAFF	TGTGCCAGCAGTAACTCACCGTACACTGAAGCTTTCTTT
many	TRBV6-1	TRBJ2-3	TRBD2	CASSETSGSPTDTQYF	TGTGCCAGCAGTGAAACTAGCGGGAGCCCCACAGATACGCAGTATTTT
many	TRBV20-1	TRBJ2-5	.	CSPVLGMDETQYF	TGCAGTCCGGTACTAGGGATGGATGAGACCCAGTACTTC
few	TRBV7-2	TRBJ2-1	.	CASSPRVLANEQFF	TGTGCCAGCAGCCCACGGGTTTTGGCCAATGAGCAGTTCTTC
many	TRBV7-3	TRBJ2-1	.	CASSSVSSPYNEQFF	TGTGCCAGCAGCTCGGTCTCCAGTCCCTACAATGAGCAGTTCTTC
many	TRBV5-1	TRBJ1-4	TRBD1	CANARLADRCNEKLFF	TGCGCCAACGCGCGCCTTGCGGACAGGTGTAATGAAAAACTGTTTTTT
few	TRBV29-1	TRBJ2-7	.	CSVEWDNEQYF	TGCAGCGTTGAATGGGACAACGAGCAGTACTTC
few	TRBV18	TRBJ2-1	TRBD2	CASSDGTSGNDEQFF	TGTGCCAGCTCGGACGGGACTAGCGGGAACGATGAGCAGTTCTTC
few	TRBV3-1	TRBJ2-3	TRBD1	CASSPHQGASTDTQYF	TGTGCCAGCAGCCCTCACCAGGGGGCTAGCACAGATACGCAGTATTTT
few	TRBV7-3	TRBJ1-2	.	CASGLTGNYGYTF	TGTGCCAGCGGATTAACAGGGAACTATGGCTACACCTTC
.	TRBV5-1	TRBJ1-1	.	CASSEALLYTEAFF	TGCGCCAGCAGCGAGGCCCTGCTCTACACTGAAGCTTTCTTT
many	TRBV20-1	TRBJ2-7	.	CSARSHEALGAYEQYF	TGCAGTGCTAGGTCCCACGAGGCGTTAGGAGCGTACGAGCAGTACTTC
.	TRBV29-1	TRBJ2-3	.	CSVEDLAEDTGSTDTQYF	TGCAGCGTTGAAGATTTGGCCGAGGACACTGGCAGCACAGATACGCAGTATTTT
many	TRBV12-3/TRBV12-4	TRBJ1-5	.	CASSARVENQPQHF	TGTGCCAGCAGTGCTCGGGTGGAGAATCAGCCCCAGCATTTT
many	TRBV6-5	TRBJ1-6	TRBD1	CASSLMDRNNSPLHF	TGTGCCAGCAGTTTAATGGACAGGAATAATTCACCCCTCCACTTT
many	TRBV5-6	TRBJ2-1	.	CASSPTGESYNEQFF	TGTGCCAGCAGCCCAACGGGGGAGAGTTACAATGAGCAGTTCTTC
.	TRBV28	TRBJ1-1	.	CASSDGRTNTEAFF	TGTGCCAGCAGTGATGGACGGACGAACACTGAAGCTTTCTTT
.	TRBV2	TRBJ2-1	TRBD2	CASRVTSGGSYNEQFF	TGTGCCAGCAGAGTAACTAGCGGGGGTTCATACAATGAGCAGTTCTTC
few	TRBV12-3/TRBV12-4	TRBJ2-7	.	CASSPGLSYGPYEQYF	TGTGCCAGCAGTCCTGGACTATCCTACGGACCCTACGAGCAGTACTTC
many	TRBV25-1	TRBJ2-5	TRBD2	CASSDWVAGGQETQYF	TGTGCCAGCAGTGATTGGGTAGCGGGCGGCCAAGAGACCCAGTACTTC
many	TRBV6-1	TRBJ2-7	.	CASGDLRQTYEQYF	TGTGCCAGTGGAGATTTAAGACAGACCTACGAGCAGTACTTC
many	TRBV12-5	TRBJ2-1	TRBD2	CASGLASPSGDYNEQFF	TGTGCTAGTGGTTTGGCCTCTCCAAGCGGGGACTACAATGAGCAGTTCTTC
many	TRBV5-8	TRBJ2-7	TRBD2	CASTQVAAGGEQYF	TGTGCCAGCACCCAGGTTGCGGCGGGGGGAGAGCAGTACTTC
many	TRBV5-6	TRBJ2-1	TRBD2	CASTGSGNWNEQFF	TGTGCCAGCACGGGGAGCGGGAACTGGAATGAGCAGTTCTTC
many	TRBV20-1	TRBJ2-3	.	CSAQPRGGARTDTQYF	TGCAGTGCCCAACCCCGGGGCGGGGCACGCACAGATACGCAGTATTTT
many	TRBV5-5	TRBJ2-5	.	CASSFRDRQETQYF	TGTGCCAGCAGCTTTCGGGACCGCCAAGAGACCCAGTACTTC
few	TRBV6-2/TRBV6-3	TRBJ2-3	.	CASMLLGGSTDTQYF	TGTGCCAGCATGCTCTTAGGGGGTAGCACAGATACGCAGTATTTT
many	TRBV5-1	TRBJ1-1	.	CASSGENTEAFF	TGCGCCAGCTCGGGGGAGAACACTGAAGCTTTCTTT
many	TRBV12-3/TRBV12-4	TRBJ1-4	.	CASSTGGEKLFF	TGTGCCAGCAGTACGGGGGGTGAAAAACTGTTTTTT
.	TRBV20-1	TRBJ2-1	.	CSFSPGGYNEQFF	TGCAGTTTTTCCCCTGGCGGCTACAATGAGCAGTTCTTC
many	TRBV12-3/TRBV12-4	TRBJ1-1	TRBD1	CASKFGTDNTEAFF	TGTGCCAGCAAGTTCGGGACAGATAACACTGAAGCTTTCTTT